These 30 T cell receptor beta chains came from one sample sequenced in a study of cytomegalovirus exposure and HLA in healthy donors (dated by TCRdb to 2016 to 2017). Library preparation used the immunoSEQ multiplex PCR assay. For the multiplex PCR, a mixture combining 60 forward primers for TCR Vbeta segments and 13 reverse primers for TCR Jbeta segments was used. The table was pulled from immuneACCESS by TCRdb, which kept in-frame rearrangements only. Such tables lose some clones; where checked, under half of the loss comes from unresolved V genes, and the rest has no known cause. The sample table shows approximately 180,000 clones, and over 70% are seen once. 2% to 2.5% of the sample is held by the ten biggest clonotypes. The specimen was PBMCs. These receptors all come from a woman aged 25 to 39 in good health and CMV-seronegative.

The chain has TRBV5-6 and TRBJ1-6, with D perhaps matching TRBD1 (6 bases). This CDR3 contains 15 residues. V lost 0 bases and J 2 bases, leaving 6 bases between the germline ends. Germline-derived CDR1 and CDR2 are SGHDT and YYEEEE. CDR3 sequence: CASSLDRAYNSPLHF. Here the CDR3 DNA reads TGTGCCAGCAGCTTGGACAGGGCCTATAATTCACCCCTCCACTTT.

The CDR3 sequence is CASSLDALRAGYEQYF. In DNA, the CDR3 is TGTGCCAGCAGTTTAGACGCCCTTAGAGCAGGTTACGAGCAGTACTTC. The chain carries TRBV28 and TRBJ2-7; no clear D. Germline V lookup: CDR1 MDHEN, CDR2 SYDVKM. This CDR3 region has 16 residues. Trimming pared 2 bases from V and 4 bases from J, leaving 18 bases between.

V gene TRBV27 combines with J gene TRBJ1-5; no clear D. V was trimmed by 2 bases and J by 4 bases, leaving 9 bases between them. Germline V lookup: CDR1 MNHEY, CDR2 SMNVEV (reference sequence). The CDR3 is made up of 14 amino acids. CDR3 loop: CASSLGSSNQPQHF. Written as DNA, the CDR3 is TGTGCCAGCAGTTTAGGGAGCTCTAATCAGCCCCAGCATTTT.

The V gene is TRBV11-2, the J gene TRBJ2-2; 9 bases map to TRBD1. V trimming: 5 bases; J trimming: 8 bases; junction bases outside the gene matches: 9. The CDR3 totals 15 residues. Per the germline V gene, CDR1 is SGHAT and CDR2 is FQNNGV. CDR3 residues: CASSNPTGGRGELFF. CDR3 DNA: TGTGCCAGCAGCAACCCGACAGGGGGAAGGGGGGAGCTGTTTTTT.

Regarding this clone: The same CDR3 is also encoded by other DNA sequences in this sample. The chain links TRBV5-6 to TRBJ2-7; TRBD1 matches at 7 bases. This CDR3 region has 14 residues. CDR1 and CDR2 (germline): SGHDT, YYEEEE. The J segment lost 0 bases and the V segment lost 0 bases, leaving 0 bases of the junction unmatched. The CDR3 bases are TGTGCCAGCAGCTTGGGGGACAGCTCCTACGAGCAGTACTTC. Translating gives CASSLGDSSYEQYF.

This clone was seen a handful of times. The chain is built from TRBV19 and TRBJ2-2; D might be TRBD1 (6 bases). Germline values: CDR1 LNHDA, CDR2 SQIVND (reference sequence). V lost 9 bases and J 5 bases, leaving 16 bases between the germline ends. CDR3 size: 14 residues. CDR3 amino acids: CASKPQGGTGELFF. CDR3 bases: TGTGCCAGCAAACCACAGGGTGGGACCGGGGAGCTGTTTTTT.

The chain is built from TRBV28 and TRBJ2-5; 10 nucleotides match TRBD2. The germline CDR1 and CDR2 sequences are MDHEN and SYDVKM. There are 17 residues in the CDR3. The V gene end was trimmed by 6 bases and the J gene end by 2 bases; junction bases not matched to a gene: 12. CDR3 coding DNA: TGTGCCAGCAGACAGAAAGAACTAGCGGGACTGCAAGAGACCCAGTACTTC. Translated: CASRQKELAGLQETQYF.

J is TRBJ2-7 and V is TRBV6-5; 11 nucleotides match TRBD1. V shed 6 bases and J 5 bases; nucleotides not matched to a gene: 6. The CDR3 contains 14 residues. CDR1 and CDR2 (germline): MNHEY, SVGAGI. The CDR3 bases are TGTGCCAGCAGACCGGGACAGGGGGACCACGAGCAGTACTTC. Translating gives CASRPGQGDHEQYF.

The chain employs TRBV7-9 and TRBJ2-7; D call uncertain. CDR1 and CDR2 from the germline V gene are SEHNR and FQNEAQ (reference sequence). The V gene lost 5 bases and the J gene lost 7 bases, with 15 bases spanning the gap. The CDR3 contains 13 residues. For the CDR3, the DNA is TGTGCCAGCAGCCCGATCGATCGGGTGGAGCAGTACTTC. It is translated as CASSPIDRVEQYF.

The chain uses TRBV5-1 and TRBJ2-5, with no clear D. V shed 2 bases and J shed 2 bases, with 7 bases lying between them. The germline V gene has CDR1 SGHRS and CDR2 YFSETQ. The CDR3 length is 13 residues. The CDR3 region is CASSFNSQETQYF. The CDR3 nucleotides are TGCGCCAGCAGCTTCAACTCACAAGAGACCCAGTACTTC. Full variable domain (outside the CDR3, taken from reference TRBV5-1 and TRBJ2-5): KAGVTQTPRYLIKTRGQQVTLSCSPISGHRSVSWYQQTPGQGLQFLFEYFSETQRNKGNFPGRFSGRQFSNSRSEMNVSTLELGDSALYLCASSFNSQETQYFGPGTRLLVL.

The genes are TRBV6-5 and TRBJ2-7, with TRBD2 matching 11 bases. The ends lost 4 bases at V and 3 bases at J; junction bases unmatched: 5. Per the germline V gene, CDR1 is MNHEY and CDR2 is SVGAGI. This CDR3 region has 15 residues. As DNA, the CDR3 is TGTGCCAGCAGTTCAACTAGCGGGAGAGGCTACGAGCAGTACTTC. Translation: CASSSTSGRGYEQYF.

The CDR3, as DNA: TGTGCCAGCAGTTCTGGGACAGGAAACACCGGGGAGCTGTTTTTT. Translating gives CASSSGTGNTGELFF. The chain carries TRBV27 and TRBJ2-2, with 8 bases fitting TRBD1. Trimming took 4 bases from V and 2 from J; bases not matched to a gene: 3. Germline lookup yields CDR1 MNHEY and CDR2 SMNVEV (reference sequence). This CDR3 is 15 amino acids long.

The chain has TRBV29-1 and TRBJ2-4; 7 bases are a match to TRBD1. CDR3 size: 13 residues. V gave up 2 bases and J gave up 5 bases; unmatched junction bases: 3. Germline assignment: CDR1 SQVTM and CDR2 ANQGSEA. The CDR3 loop is CSVEPTGENIQYF. CDR3 sequence (DNA): TGCAGCGTTGAACCTACAGGGGAAAACATTCAGTACTTC.

The rearrangement links TRBV18 to TRBJ1-5; tentatively, D is TRBD1 (5 bases). Trimming removed 2 bases from V and 3 bases from J, with 5 bases in between. Germline assignment: CDR1 KGHSH and CDR2 LQKENI. CDR3 length: 13 amino acids. The CDR3 DNA sequence: TGTGCCAGCTCACCAGGGGCCAATCAGCCCCAGCATTTT. It translates to CASSPGANQPQHF.

The rearrangement joins TRBV25-1 to TRBJ2-3; 9 positions agree with TRBD1. Per the germline V gene, CDR1 is MGHDK and CDR2 is SYGVNS. The CDR3 totals 15 residues. V lost 7 bases, J lost 2 bases, and 7 bases stayed unmatched. The CDR3 nucleotides read TGTGCCAGCACCTTCGGGACAGGGAACACAGATACGCAGTATTTT. Translation: CASTFGTGNTDTQYF.

The chain combines TRBV15 with TRBJ1-1; 8 bases fit TRBD1. The CDR3 extends over 15 amino acids. Germline lookup yields CDR1 LNHNV and CDR2 YYDKDF (reference sequence). The V and J ends lost 0 bases and 5 bases, in that order; junction bases with no gene match: 5. As DNA, the CDR3 is TGTGCCACCAGCAGAGATCAGGGGGCGCGGACTGAAGCTTTCTTT. This codes for CATSRDQGARTEAFF.

This chain connects TRBV28 to TRBJ2-1, with 8 bases identical to TRBD2. The CDR3 extends over 13 amino acids. J lost 7 bases, V lost 3 bases, and 2 bases had no gene match. Germline V lookup: CDR1 MDHEN, CDR2 SYDVKM. The CDR3: CASSLTGGNEQFF. CDR3 bases: TGTGCCAGCAGTTTGACGGGGGGGAATGAGCAGTTCTTC. The full variable domain, in which reference TRBV28 and TRBJ2-1 provide the parts outside the CDR3, is DVKVTQSSRYLVKRTGEKVFLECVQDMDHENMFWYRQDPGLGLRLIYFSYDVKMKEKGDIPEGYSVSREKKERFSLILESASTNQTSMYLCASSLTGGNEQFFGPGTRLTVL.

The chain employs TRBV5-5 and TRBJ1-5; TRBD1 agrees at 9 bases. The junction had 8 bases not matched to a gene; V was cut back by 4 bases and J by 0 bases. This CDR3 contains 17 residues. Looked up from germline, CDR1 is SGHKS and CDR2 is YYEKEE (reference sequence). The CDR3 DNA sequence: TGTGCCAGCAGCGCCGGGACAGGGTCCTATAGCAATCAGCCCCAGCATTTT. It codes for CASSAGTGSYSNQPQHF.

J is TRBJ1-6 and V is TRBV5-4, with 11 bases fitting TRBD1. Germline V gene data show CDR1 as SGHNT and CDR2 as YYREEE (reference sequence). After removal of 4 bases from V and 8 bases from J, the junction contained 5 bases not matched to a gene. The CDR3 is 15 residues long. CDR3 residues: CASSRGQGEDSPLHF. In DNA form, the CDR3 reads TGTGCCAGCAGCCGGGGACAGGGGGAAGATTCACCCCTCCACTTT.

The rearrangement links TRBV5-4 to TRBJ2-7, with D possibly being TRBD1 (5 bases). This CDR3 is 14 amino acids long. Germline loops: CDR1 SGHNT, CDR2 YYREEE (reference sequence). Deletions cut 0 bases from V and 2 bases from J, with 9 bases between. CDR3 bases: TGTGCCAGCAGCTTGGCAGGGTCACCCTACGAGCAGTACTTC. Translated: CASSLAGSPYEQYF.

The gene calls are TRBV4-3 and TRBJ2-7; D is possibly TRBD1 (5 bases). Trimming removed 0 bases at V and 9 bases at J, with 12 bases between. This CDR3 spans 13 amino acids. The V gene's germline CDR1 is LGHNA and CDR2 YSLEER. This CDR3 reads CASSQEPSTGQYF. DNA for the CDR3: TGCGCCAGCAGCCAAGAACCTTCAACAGGGCAGTACTTC.

This chain links TRBV11-2 with TRBJ2-1, with TRBD2 matching 11 bases. The CDR3 is made up of 16 amino acids. The V gene end was trimmed by 6 bases and the J gene end by 2 bases; junction bases not matched to a gene: 6. The V gene's germline CDR1 is SGHAT and CDR2 FQNNGV. CDR3 DNA: TGTGCCAGCAGTTACAAGGGACTAGCGGCCTACAATGAGCAGTTCTTC. Protein: CASSYKGLAAYNEQFF.

The chain uses TRBV9 and TRBJ2-2, with 8 bases that match TRBD2. J was trimmed by 8 bases and V by 3 bases; bases with no gene match: 6. Germline CDR1 reads SGDLS; CDR2 reads YYNGEE. The CDR3 has 14 amino acids. CDR3 in DNA: TGTGCCAGCAGCGCCAGCGGGAGTGGAGGGGAGCTGTTTTTT. Translated, it gives CASSASGSGGELFF.

The chain joins TRBV7-2 to TRBJ2-5; 7 nucleotides match TRBD2. The CDR3 contains 14 residues. Losses at the gene ends were 4 bases for V and 2 bases for J; bases not matched to a gene: 4. Germline loops: CDR1 SGHTA, CDR2 FQGNSA. This chain's CDR3 is CASSWGGVQETQYF. The CDR3 coding sequence is TGTGCCAGCAGCTGGGGGGGGGTTCAAGAGACCCAGTACTTC. Full variable domain (outside the CDR3, taken from reference TRBV7-2 and TRBJ2-5): GAGVSQSPSNKVTEKGKDVELRCDPISGHTALYWYRQSLGQGLEFLIYFQGNSAPDKSGLPSDRFSAERTGGSVSTLTIQRTQQEDSAVYLCASSWGGVQETQYFGPGTRLLVL.

This rearrangement joins TRBV7-9 to TRBJ2-7; 9 bases line up with TRBD1. This CDR3 contains 14 residues. Germline-derived CDR1 and CDR2 are SEHNR and FQNEAQ (reference sequence). Trimming took 9 bases from V and 2 from J; bases not matched to a gene: 8. For the CDR3, the DNA is TGTGCCAGTGACTTTACAGGGGGCGCCTACGAGCAGTACTTC. It specifies CASDFTGGAYEQYF. Based on the CDR3 plus reference TRBV7-9 and TRBJ2-7, the full variable domain is DTGVSQNPRHKITKRGQNVTFRCDPISEHNRLYWYRQTLGQGPEFLTYFQNEAQLEKSRLLSDRFSAERPKGSFSTLEIQRTEQGDSAMYLCASDFTGGAYEQYFGPGTRLTVT.

The chain carries TRBV19 and TRBJ1-5; 9 nucleotides agree with TRBD1. J was trimmed by 6 bases and V by 5 bases; bases with no gene match: 5. CDR1 and CDR2 from the germline V gene are LNHDA and SQIVND (reference sequence). This CDR3 comprises 14 residues. The CDR3 sequence: CASSRQGGGQPQHF. CDR3 in DNA: TGTGCCAGTAGTCGACAGGGGGGGGGTCAGCCCCAGCATTTT. The full variable domain, with the rest looked up from reference TRBV19 and TRBJ1-5, is DGGITQSPKYLFRKEGQNVTLSCEQNLNHDAMYWYRQDPGQGLRLIYYSQIVNDFQKGDIAEGYSVSREKKESFPLTVTSAQKNPTAFYLCASSRQGGGQPQHFGDGTRLSIL.

This rearrangement joins TRBV28 to TRBJ1-1, with 7 bases lining up with TRBD1. The CDR3 consists of 15 residues. V lost 1 base to trimming and J lost 0 bases; unmatched junction nucleotides: 2. Per germline, CDR1 MDHEN and CDR2 SYDVKM. CDR3 residues: CASSLSGTVNTEAFF. The DNA for the CDR3 is TGTGCCAGCAGTTTATCCGGGACAGTGAACACTGAAGCTTTCTTT.

The CDR3 bases are TGTGCCAGCAGCTTAGGATCGACCGGGAACCTTAATCAGCCCCAGCATTTT. Protein: CASSLGSTGNLNQPQHF. This chain connects TRBV7-9 to TRBJ1-5; D is ambiguous. Germline assignment: CDR1 SEHNR and CDR2 FQNEAQ (reference sequence). This CDR3 has 17 amino acids. V was clipped by 1 base and J by 4 bases, with 17 bases between them.

The chain carries TRBV7-2 and TRBJ1-5, with 7 bases that match TRBD1. In germline, CDR1 is SGHTA, CDR2 FQGNSA. The CDR3 totals 14 residues. J lost 9 bases, V lost 3 bases, and 8 bases had no gene match. The DNA of the CDR3 is TGTGCCAGCAGCTTTACAGGGCCAGGGGGGCCCCAGCATTTT. Amino acids: CASSFTGPGGPQHF.

This chain uses TRBV7-6 with TRBJ2-5, with TRBD1 as a possible D gene (6 bases). Germline V lookup: CDR1 SGHVS, CDR2 FNYEAQ. The ends were cut back, 5 bases at V and 9 bases at J, with 22 bases in the middle. CDR3 length: 15 residues. The CDR3 nucleotides are TGTGCCAGCAGCCCTTCGGACGGGGCCCCAGGGGCCCAGTACTTC. It encodes CASSPSDGAPGAQYF.